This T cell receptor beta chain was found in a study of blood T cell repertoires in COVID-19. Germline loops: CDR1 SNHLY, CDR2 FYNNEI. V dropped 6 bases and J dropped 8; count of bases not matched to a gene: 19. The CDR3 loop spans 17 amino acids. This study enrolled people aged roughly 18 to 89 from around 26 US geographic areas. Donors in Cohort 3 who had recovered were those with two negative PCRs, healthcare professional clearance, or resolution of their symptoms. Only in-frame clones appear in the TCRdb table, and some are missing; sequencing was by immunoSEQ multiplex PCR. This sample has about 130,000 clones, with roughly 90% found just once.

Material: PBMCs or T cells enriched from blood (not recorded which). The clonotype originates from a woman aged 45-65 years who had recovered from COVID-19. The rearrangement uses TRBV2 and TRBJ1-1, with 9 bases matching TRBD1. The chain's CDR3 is CASSGHPLGQGSPEAFF. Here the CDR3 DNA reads TGTGCCAGCAGCGGACACCCCCTCGGACAGGGGAGCCCCGAAGCTTTCTTT.